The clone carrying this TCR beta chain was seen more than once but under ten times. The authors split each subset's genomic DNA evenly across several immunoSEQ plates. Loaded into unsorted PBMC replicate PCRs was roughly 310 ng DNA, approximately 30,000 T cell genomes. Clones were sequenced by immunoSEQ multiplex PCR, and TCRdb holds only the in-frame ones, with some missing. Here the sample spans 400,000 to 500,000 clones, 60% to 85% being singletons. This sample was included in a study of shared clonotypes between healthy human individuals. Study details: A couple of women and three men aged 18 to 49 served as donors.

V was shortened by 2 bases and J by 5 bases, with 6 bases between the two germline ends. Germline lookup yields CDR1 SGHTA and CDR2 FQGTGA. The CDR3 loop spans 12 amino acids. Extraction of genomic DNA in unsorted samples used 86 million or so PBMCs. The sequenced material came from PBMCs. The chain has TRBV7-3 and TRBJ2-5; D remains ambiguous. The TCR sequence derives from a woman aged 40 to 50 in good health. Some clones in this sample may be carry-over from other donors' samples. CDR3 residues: CASSLAIETQYF. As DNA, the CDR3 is TGTGCCAGCAGCTTAGCGATCGAGACCCAGTACTTC.